Following are 30 T cell receptor beta chains from one sample sequenced in a study of PD-1 and CTLA-4 blockade in melanoma. The protocol was immunoSEQ multiplex PCR, while the TCRdb copy is restricted to in-frame clones and leaves out a portion. This repertoire shows tens of thousands of clones, 88% found once; its top ten account for around 6.3%. The sequenced sample was CD8+ T cells from peripheral blood, obtained from a patient given anti-PD-1 treatment. The origin of the receptors is a human donor with melanoma.

The chain is built from TRBV7-9 and TRBJ2-7, with 8 positions matching TRBD2. CDR1 and CDR2 from the germline V gene are SEHNR and FQNEAQ (reference sequence). The trim removed 3 bases at V and 3 bases at J, leaving 4 bases unmatched. The CDR3 runs 14 residues. CDR3 coding DNA: TGTGCCAGCAGCTTGGACCGGGAGGGCTACGAGCAGTACTTC. Protein: CASSLDREGYEQYF.

The V and J genes are TRBV6-6 and TRBJ1-1; 9 bases align to TRBD1. Germline CDR1 MNHNY, CDR2 SVGAGI (reference sequence). CDR3 length: 19 amino acids. V lost 5 bases and J lost 0; bases outside the gene matches: 16. The CDR3 coding sequence is TGTGCCAGCAGTCCTACCGGGACAGGGATTGGGACCATGAACACTGAAGCTTTCTTT. This encodes CASSPTGTGIGTMNTEAFF.

J is TRBJ1-1 and V is TRBV27; D is perhaps TRBD1 (5 bases). The length of the CDR3 is 14 residues. V gave up 5 bases and J gave up 6 bases, with 16 bases separating them. Germline lookup yields CDR1 MNHEY and CDR2 SMNVEV (reference sequence). This CDR3 reads CASSLLRMGAEAFF. The CDR3 nucleotides read TGTGCCAGCAGTCTACTTAGGATGGGGGCTGAAGCTTTCTTT.

This clone was detected once. The chain uses TRBV7-6 and TRBJ2-2; D is unclear. Germline CDR1 and CDR2: SGHVS and FNYEAQ. The CDR3 runs 14 residues. The V end was cut by 5 bases, the J end by 7 bases, with 14 bases between. The CDR3 region is CASSDTGIGGELFF. DNA for the CDR3: TGTGCCAGCAGCGATACTGGGATCGGCGGGGAGCTGTTTTTT.

In the case of this clone: A read error may account for a junction end that differs from germline. The chain carries TRBV4-2 and TRBJ2-5, with 7 bases identical to TRBD2. CDR3 size: 12 residues. Germline loops: CDR1 LGHNA, CDR2 YNFKEQ. CDR3 in amino acids: CASSQAGTTRYF. The CDR3 coding sequence is TGTGCCAGCAGCCAAGCGGGGACTACCCGGTACTTC.

This sequence joins TRBV2 and TRBJ1-5, with 7 bases aligning to TRBD1. Trimming removed 6 bases from V and 4 bases from J; junction bases left unmatched: 9. The CDR3 contains 15 residues. Germline CDR1 and CDR2: SNHLY and FYNNEI. The CDR3 protein is CASSELTGPNQPQHF. The CDR3 coding sequence is TGTGCCAGCAGCGAACTGACAGGGCCGAATCAGCCCCAGCATTTT.

The CDR3 nucleotides read TGTGCCTGGAGCCCCGGAGGCTATGGCTACACCTTC. It yields the protein CAWSPGGYGYTF. This rearrangement joins TRBV30 to TRBJ1-2; D is uncertain. The CDR3 sequence is 12 residues long. In germline, CDR1 is GTSNPN, CDR2 SVGIG (reference sequence). Trimming shortened V by 3 bases and J by 4 bases, and 9 bases separated the two germline ends. The complete variable domain, with remaining parts taken from reference TRBV30 and TRBJ1-2, reads SQTIHQWPATLVQPVGSPLSLECTVEGTSNPNLYWYRQAAGRGLQLLFYSVGIGQISSEVPQNLSASRPQDRQFILSSKKLLLSDSGFYLCAWSPGGYGYTFGSGTRLTVV.

The J gene is TRBJ1-1, the V gene TRBV5-1; maybe TRBD1 (6 bases). The CDR3 runs to 16 residues. Between the trimmed V and J ends, which lost 4 bases and 1 base, there was a span of 17 bases. Germline-derived CDR1 and CDR2 are SGHRS and YFSETQ. CDR3: CASSTSAGAGNTEAFF. CDR3 DNA: TGCGCCAGCAGCACCTCGGCAGGGGCGGGGAACACTGAAGCTTTCTTT.

The V call is TRBV6-6, the J call TRBJ2-7; possibly TRBD1 or TRBD2 for D (6 bases each). Trimming took 2 bases from V and 1 from J, leaving 15 bases between them. The CDR3 extends over 16 amino acids. Germline V CDR1 and CDR2: MNHNY, SVGAGI (reference sequence). The CDR3 sequence: CASSYPEGGGSYEQYF. CDR3 in DNA: TGTGCCAGCAGTTACCCCGAGGGGGGAGGATCCTACGAGCAGTACTTC.

CDR3 coding DNA: TGTGCCAGTAGTATTCGACAGGGTGAGGAAAAACTGTTTTTT. This codes for CASSIRQGEEKLFF. V and J are TRBV19 and TRBJ1-4, with 7 positions matching TRBD1. Germline CDR1 and CDR2: LNHDA and SQIVND (reference sequence). CDR3 length equals 14 residues. Unmatched junction bases numbered 6, after V lost 3 bases and J lost 8 bases.

V gene TRBV30 combines with J gene TRBJ2-1; D may match TRBD1 or TRBD2 (5 bases each). The V gene's germline CDR1 is GTSNPN and CDR2 SVGIG (reference sequence). V lost 1 base and J lost 1, with 11 bases in between. The CDR3 sequence is 15 residues long. The DNA of the CDR3 is TGTGCCTGGAGTGGGGACGTTGGGTCCTACAATGAGCAGTTCTTC. Translation: CAWSGDVGSYNEQFF.

CDR3 residues: CASSPGGTNEKLFF. CDR3 coding DNA: TGTGCCAGCAGCCCAGGGGGAACTAATGAAAAACTGTTTTTT. The rearrangement uses TRBV7-6 and TRBJ1-4; 7 nucleotides match TRBD1. CDR3 size: 14 residues. Germline V lookup: CDR1 SGHVS, CDR2 FNYEAQ. Losses at the gene ends were 5 bases for V and 1 base for J; bases not matched to a gene: 1.

This rearrangement joins TRBV28 to TRBJ2-7; D tentatively fits TRBD1 or TRBD2 (6 bases each). The CDR3 contains 14 residues. The V gene lost 3 bases and the J gene lost 4 bases, with 13 bases spanning the gap. The germline V gene encodes CDR1 MDHEN and CDR2 SYDVKM. CDR3 nucleotide sequence: TGTGCCAGCAGTTTTGAGGGGGGCCAGTACGAGCAGTACTTC. It yields the protein CASSFEGGQYEQYF. Variable domain in full (rest from reference TRBV28 and TRBJ2-7): DVKVTQSSRYLVKRTGEKVFLECVQDMDHENMFWYRQDPGLGLRLIYFSYDVKMKEKGDIPEGYSVSREKKERFSLILESASTNQTSMYLCASSFEGGQYEQYFGPGTRLTVT.

The V and J genes are TRBV19 and TRBJ2-6; D is possibly TRBD1 or TRBD2 (5 bases each). The CDR3 has 16 amino acids. Germline assignment: CDR1 LNHDA and CDR2 SQIVND (reference sequence). V dropped 6 bases and J dropped 15 bases, with 27 bases sitting between them. The CDR3 bases are TGTGCCAGTAGCTCCGCACTAGAAGGGGTGGGCTTGGCCCTGACTTTC. Its protein is CASSSALEGVGLALTF.

Within the sample, this clone is medium-sized. J is TRBJ1-2 and V is TRBV19; possible D gene TRBD1, 6 bases. Deletions cut 6 bases from V and 6 bases from J, with 8 bases between. CDR1 and CDR2 (germline): LNHDA, SQIVND (reference sequence). There are 11 residues in the CDR3. The CDR3 spells CASSNRDGYTF. The CDR3 nucleotides are TGTGCCAGTAGCAACAGGGATGGCTACACCTTC.

The chain combines TRBV4-1 with TRBJ1-1; D uncertain. CDR3 size: 16 residues. Trimming took 2 bases from V and 1 from J, leaving 14 bases between them. Germline V gives CDR1 MGHRA, CDR2 YSYEKL. DNA of the CDR3: TGCGCCAGCAGCCAAACCCTCGGAGGAACGAACACTGAAGCTTTCTTT. As protein: CASSQTLGGTNTEAFF.

The chain combines TRBV5-4 with TRBJ1-6; the D is unclear. Deletions cut 2 bases from V and 9 bases from J, with 9 bases between. Germline V gives CDR1 SGHNT, CDR2 YYREEE (reference sequence). CDR3 length: 13 amino acids. CDR3 amino acids: CASSLRPASPLHF. DNA for the CDR3: TGTGCCAGCAGCTTACGACCGGCTTCACCCCTCCACTTT.

The chain joins TRBV18 to TRBJ1-2; 7 positions agree with TRBD1. The germline CDR1 and CDR2 sequences are KGHSH and LQKENI. The CDR3 has 15 residues. Unmatched junction bases numbered 11, after V lost 3 bases and J lost 7 bases. CDR3 nucleotide sequence: TGTGCCAGCTCACCCCCGGGACAGCTGGAGGGTGGCTACACCTTC. The encoded protein is CASSPPGQLEGGYTF. The full variable domain, rest sourced from reference TRBV18 and TRBJ1-2, is NAGVMQNPRHLVRRRGQEARLRCSPMKGHSHVYWYRQLPEEGLKFMVYLQKENIIDESGMPKERFSAEFPKEGPSILRIQQVVRGDSAAYFCASSPPGQLEGGYTFGSGTRLTVV.

A few counts support this clone. The rearrangement joins TRBV6-2 or TRBV6-3 to TRBJ1-5; unclear D gene. This CDR3 has 14 residues. The V gene lost 4 bases and the J gene lost 6 bases, with 13 bases spanning the gap. Germline V gene lookup returns CDR1 MNHEY and CDR2 SVGEGT. For the CDR3, the DNA is TGTGCCAGCAGTTCCACCTGGGGTAGTCAGCCCCAGCATTTT. As protein: CASSSTWGSQPQHF.

The chain uses TRBV6-4 and TRBJ2-5; 9 nucleotides match TRBD1. V was clipped by 8 bases and J by 1 base; unmatched bases: 17. CDR3 length equals 18 residues. Germline lookup yields CDR1 MRHNA and CDR2 SNTAGT. The CDR3 nucleotides read TGTGCCAGCGGGGGGCCCTGGACAGGGGAGGGGTCCCAAGAGACCCAGTACTTC. It codes for CASGGPWTGEGSQETQYF.

The chain carries TRBV2 and TRBJ1-2, with 10 bases aligning to TRBD1. The CDR3 runs to 13 residues. Unmatched junction bases numbered 4, after V lost 6 bases and J lost 6 bases. The V gene's germline CDR1 is SNHLY and CDR2 FYNNEI. CDR3 protein: CASRGTGDDGYTF. CDR3 bases: TGTGCCAGCAGGGGGACAGGGGACGATGGCTACACCTTC.

This clone was seen only a few times. This rearrangement joins TRBV24-1 to TRBJ1-5, with 10 positions matching TRBD1. The CDR3 runs 14 residues. V was clipped by 9 bases and J by 3 bases; unmatched bases: 4. Germline loops: CDR1 KGHDR, CDR2 SFDVKD. The CDR3, as DNA: TGTGCCACCCCCGGGACAGGGGCCAATCAGCCCCAGCATTTT. Translation gives CATPGTGANQPQHF.

The V gene is TRBV4-3, the J gene TRBJ2-7; D unclear. V was shortened by 1 base and J by 0 bases, with 7 bases between the two germline ends. The CDR3 is 14 amino acids. The V gene's germline CDR1 is LGHNA and CDR2 YSLEER. The CDR3 region is CASSQVVSSYEQYF. The CDR3 DNA sequence: TGCGCCAGCAGCCAAGTGGTAAGCTCCTACGAGCAGTACTTC.

A single count supports this clone. This sequence joins TRBV2 and TRBJ2-7; 9 bases are a match to TRBD2. This CDR3 is 13 amino acids long. Germline CDR1 reads SNHLY; CDR2 reads FYNNEI. The V segment lost 8 bases and the J segment 5 bases; nucleotides outside the gene matches: 7. The CDR3 loop is CASALAGPHEQYF. In DNA form, the CDR3 reads TGTGCCAGCGCTCTAGCGGGGCCCCACGAGCAGTACTTC.

The chain uses TRBV28 and TRBJ2-5, with a weak D call TRBD2 (5 bases). From germline, CDR1 is MDHEN and CDR2 SYDVKM. V was cut by 2 bases and J by 2 bases, with 9 bases left in between. CDR3 length: 14 amino acids. CDR3 bases: TGTGCCAGCAGTTTAGTCTCGGGACAAGAGACCCAGTACTTC. Amino acids: CASSLVSGQETQYF.

The chain carries TRBV10-3 and TRBJ1-2; 9 bases line up with TRBD1. The CDR3 loop spans 12 amino acids. In germline, CDR1 is ENHRY, CDR2 SYGVKD. V shed 10 bases, J shed 6 bases, and the junction held 6 bases outside the gene matches. The CDR3 loop reads CATLGQGDGYTF. CDR3 nucleotide sequence: TGTGCCACCCTGGGACAGGGAGATGGCTACACCTTC.

The gene calls are TRBV2 and TRBJ2-3; 10 positions match TRBD2. In germline, CDR1 is SNHLY, CDR2 FYNNEI. The CDR3 length is 17 residues. V lost 8 bases to trimming and J lost 6 bases; unmatched junction nucleotides: 17. CDR3 nucleotide sequence: TGTGCCAGCTATCCCGCCGGGGCTAGCGGGGGTGGGGATACGCAGTATTTT. Its protein is CASYPAGASGGGDTQYF. Combining the CDR3 with reference TRBV2 and TRBJ2-3 gives the whole variable domain EPEVTQTPSHQVTQMGQEVILRCVPISNHLYFYWYRQILGQKVEFLVSFYNNEISEKSEIFDDQFSVERPDGSNFTLKIRSTKLEDSAMYFCASYPAGASGGGDTQYFGPGTRLTVL.

This clone was seen a few times. The rearrangement uses TRBV2 and TRBJ1-6; possibly TRBD1 for D (5 bases). The length of the CDR3 is 13 residues. The V gene lost 1 base and the J gene lost 7 bases, with 5 bases spanning the gap. Germline loops: CDR1 SNHLY, CDR2 FYNNEI. CDR3 sequence (DNA): TGTGCCAGCAGTGAAGGGGGCAATTCACCCCTCCACTTT. The encoded protein is CASSEGGNSPLHF.

The chain employs TRBV11-2 and TRBJ2-3, with D perhaps matching TRBD1 (6 bases). This CDR3 has 15 amino acids. Germline CDR1 SGHAT, CDR2 FQNNGV. V lost 0 bases and J 3 bases, leaving 10 bases between the germline ends. CDR3: CASSLEGQGTDTQYF. CDR3 nucleotide sequence: TGTGCCAGCAGCTTAGAAGGGCAGGGGACAGATACGCAGTATTTT.

This rearrangement joins TRBV28 to TRBJ1-3, with D perhaps matching TRBD1 (6 bases). Per the germline V gene, CDR1 is MDHEN and CDR2 is SYDVKM. This CDR3 comprises 16 residues. V lost 3 bases and J 2 bases, leaving 14 bases between the germline ends. CDR3 sequence: CASSLAEGGAGNTIYF. The CDR3 nucleotides are TGTGCCAGCAGTTTGGCCGAAGGGGGAGCTGGAAACACCATATATTTT.